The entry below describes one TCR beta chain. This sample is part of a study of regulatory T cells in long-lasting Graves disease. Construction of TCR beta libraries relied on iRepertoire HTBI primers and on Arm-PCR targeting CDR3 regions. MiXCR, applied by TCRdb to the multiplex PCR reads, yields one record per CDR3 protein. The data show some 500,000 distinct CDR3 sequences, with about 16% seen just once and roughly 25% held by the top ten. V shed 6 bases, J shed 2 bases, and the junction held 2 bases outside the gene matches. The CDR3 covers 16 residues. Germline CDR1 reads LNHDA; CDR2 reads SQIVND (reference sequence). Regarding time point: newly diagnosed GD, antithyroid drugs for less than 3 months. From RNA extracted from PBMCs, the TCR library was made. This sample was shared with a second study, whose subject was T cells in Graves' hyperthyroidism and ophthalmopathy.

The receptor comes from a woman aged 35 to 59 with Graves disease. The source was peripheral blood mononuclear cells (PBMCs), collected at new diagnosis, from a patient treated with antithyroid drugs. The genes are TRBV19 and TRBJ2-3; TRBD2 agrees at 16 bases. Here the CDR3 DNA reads TGTGCCAGTAGCGGGACTAGCGGGGGGGCCACAGATACGCAGTATTTT. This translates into CASSGTSGGATDTQYF.